A selection of T cell receptor beta chains follows, all from one sample in a study of identical twins. TCRdb recomputed calls from the 5' RACE reads with MiXCR, one row per CDR3 protein. This table holds 1.5 million or so distinct CDR3 sequences, around 33% found once. The sequencing sample was made of cord blood. The receptor source for this set is a newborn girl in good health. The CDR3 runs from the conserved cysteine through the conserved F or W. A D gene is named only where the DNA matches it firmly. Rows may omit the clone size; those that give it use once, few, many or a size class.

>TRBJ1-2|TRBV28|.|15|TRBD1
TGTGCCAGTCACGGACAGGGCCCGCGGGGCTATGGCTACACCTTC
CASHGQGPRGYGYTF
>TRBJ2-5|TRBV5-1|few|16|TRBD2
TGCGCCAGCAGCTTGGCCAATAGCGGGGGGAAGGAGACCCAGTACTTC
CASSLANSGGKETQYF
>TRBJ1-1|TRBV10-3|few|14|.
TGTGCCATCAGTGATCCCAGCATGAACACTGAAGCTTTCTTT
CAISDPSMNTEAFF
>TRBJ2-7|TRBV4-2|.|17|TRBD2
TGTGCCAGCAGCCAAGATCCGACTAGCGGGAGGAGGAACAAGCAGTACTTC
CASSQDPTSGRRNKQYF
>TRBJ1-1|TRBV7-9|.|16|.
TGTGCCAGCAGCTTAGAAATGGGGGGCACGGACACTGAAGCTTTCTTT
CASSLEMGGTDTEAFF
>TRBJ2-5|TRBV9|.|15|.
TGTGCCAGCAGCGTAGCTGAAATAGGGGTCTCGACCCAGTACTTC
CASSVAEIGVSTQYF
>TRBJ1-6|TRBV20-1|.|13|.
TGCAGTGCTAGAGATCGACGGTCTTTTGACCTCCACTTT
CSARDRRSFDLHF
>TRBJ2-2|TRBV24-1|few|16|.
TGTGCCACCAGTGAACCGACAGCTTCGAACACCGGGGAGCTGTTTTTT
CATSEPTASNTGELFF
>TRBJ1-2|TRBV5-1|few|17|TRBD1
TGCGCCAGCAGCTTGGTTGGGACAGGCGCGGCGAACTATGGCTACACCTTC
CASSLVGTGAANYGYTF
>TRBJ1-1|TRBV10-3|.|12|.
TGTGCCATCAGTGAGTCAGGGGGTCGAGCTTTCTTT
CAISESGGRAFF
>TRBJ2-3|TRBV10-3|few|16|TRBD2
TGTGCCATCAGTGACCCTAGCGGGGGCTTTGTGGATACGCAGTATTTT
CAISDPSGGFVDTQYF
>TRBJ2-1|TRBV5-1|.|14|.
TGCGCCAGCAGCTTCGCACAGGACTACAATGAGCAGTTCTTC
CASSFAQDYNEQFF
>TRBJ1-1|TRBV19|.|15|.
TGTGCCAGTAGGTCGACAGATCATATGAACACTGAAGCTTTCTTT
CASRSTDHMNTEAFF
>TRBJ2-1|TRBV28|.|20|TRBD2
TGTGCCAGCAGTACTTTACGACTAGCGGGAGGGTCCCAGAAACATAATGAGCAGTTCTTC
CASSTLRLAGGSQKHNEQFF
>TRBJ1-6|TRBV20-1|.|14|.
TGCAGTGCTAGAGCCCCCAGGGGAAGTTCACCCCTCCACTTT
CSARAPRGSSPLHF
>TRBJ1-1|TRBV20-1|.|15|TRBD1
TGCAGTGCTAGATCAGTGACAGGGGGTTACACTGAAGCTTTCTTT
CSARSVTGGYTEAFF
>TRBJ1-4|TRBV19|.|14|TRBD1
TGTGCCAGTAGTAAGCCCCGGACAGGGGAAAAACTGTTTTTT
CASSKPRTGEKLFF
>TRBJ1-2|TRBV12-3/TRBV12-4|.|15|.
TGTGCCAGCAGTTTCTCGGTTAGGGTCTTCTATGGCTACACCTTC
CASSFSVRVFYGYTF
>TRBJ2-7|TRBV11-2|.|14|TRBD2
TGTGCCAGCAGCCCGGGACTAAGACACTACGAGCAGTACTTC
CASSPGLRHYEQYF
>TRBJ2-1|TRBV20-1|once|16|.
TGCAGTGCTAACCTAAAGCGGTCGTCGCCCTACAATGAGCAGTTCTTC
CSANLKRSSPYNEQFF
>TRBJ2-4|TRBV2|few|15|TRBD1
TGTGCCAGCAGGGGACAGGACCTAGCCAAAAACATTCAGTACTTC
CASRGQDLAKNIQYF
>TRBJ2-3|TRBV4-1|.|13|.
TGCGCCAGCAGCCAAGATGCCCCAGATACGCAGTATTTT
CASSQDAPDTQYF
>TRBJ2-1|TRBV20-1|.|12|.
TGCAGTGCCGATAGGGCCGTGGATGAGCAGTTCTTC
CSADRAVDEQFF
>TRBJ2-1|TRBV7-2|few|19|TRBD2
TGTGCCAGCAGCTTATTGGCCTGGACTAGCGGGGAAAGGAGGAATGAGCAGTTCTTC
CASSLLAWTSGERRNEQFF
>TRBJ2-3|TRBV24-1|.|16|TRBD1
TGTGCCACCAGTGGCACGACAGGGGCTTCCACAGATACGCAGTATTTT
CATSGTTGASTDTQYF
>TRBJ1-5|TRBV10-3|.|15|.
TGTGCCATCAGTGCCGAGGAAGGTAGCAATCAGCCCCAGCATTTT
CAISAEEGSNQPQHF
>TRBJ2-7|TRBV6-4|few|16|TRBD1
TGTGCCAGCAGTGACTCGATGGACAGGGGACGATACGAGCAGTACTTC
CASSDSMDRGRYEQYF
>TRBJ2-3|TRBV6-6|many|15|TRBD2
TGTGCCAGCAGTTCCCCCAGCGGGGGAGGCGATACGCAGTATTTT
CASSSPSGGGDTQYF
>TRBJ1-1|TRBV29-1|few|12|.
TGCAGCGTTGACAAAATGAACACTGAAGCTTTCTTT
CSVDKMNTEAFF
>TRBJ1-1|TRBV7-9|.|15|.
TGTGCCAGCAGCTTAGGTAATACAGGGAACACTGAAGCTTTCTTT
CASSLGNTGNTEAFF
>TRBJ2-2|TRBV5-1|.|17|TRBD2
TGCGCCAGCAGCCCTGGGTTTAGCGGGGAGATTTCCCCGGAGCTGTTTTTT
CASSPGFSGEISPELFF
>TRBJ2-7|TRBV28|few|14|.
TGTGCCAGCTCACCCGGGACATTCTCCTACGAGCAGTACTTC
CASSPGTFSYEQYF